This TCR beta chain appears in the sequencing data of a study of T cells in Graves' hyperthyroidism and ophthalmopathy. Turning to the study itself: The initial diagnosis was the point when peripheral blood was collected, ahead of any treatment.

Hyperthyroidism had been newly diagnosed in patients aged 18 to 65, and its duration was under 2 months. Authors of the study amplified TCR beta CDR3 regions from RNA transcripts. The primer set for the first-round RT-PCR of the TCR CDR3 was HTBI. One entry per CDR3 protein, called by TCRdb with MiXCR from the multiplex PCR reads. The table lists 500,000 to 650,000 distinct CDR3 sequences, about 14% of them singletons, with approximately 13% in the top ten. CDR3 length: 14 amino acids. V lost 6 bases to trimming and J lost 5 bases, with 14 bases between them. Germline V lookup: CDR1 SGHNT, CDR2 YENEEA. This clonotype was observed at least ten times.

The rearrangement joins TRBV11-3 to TRBJ2-1; TRBD2 is a possible D gene (6 bases). Sequences were obtained from blood. This sequence was found in a middle-aged woman with Graves' hyperthyroidism. DNA for the CDR3: TGTGCCAGCAGAGGAGGGGAGTTGGACAATGAGCAGTTCTTC. It is translated as CASRGGELDNEQFF.